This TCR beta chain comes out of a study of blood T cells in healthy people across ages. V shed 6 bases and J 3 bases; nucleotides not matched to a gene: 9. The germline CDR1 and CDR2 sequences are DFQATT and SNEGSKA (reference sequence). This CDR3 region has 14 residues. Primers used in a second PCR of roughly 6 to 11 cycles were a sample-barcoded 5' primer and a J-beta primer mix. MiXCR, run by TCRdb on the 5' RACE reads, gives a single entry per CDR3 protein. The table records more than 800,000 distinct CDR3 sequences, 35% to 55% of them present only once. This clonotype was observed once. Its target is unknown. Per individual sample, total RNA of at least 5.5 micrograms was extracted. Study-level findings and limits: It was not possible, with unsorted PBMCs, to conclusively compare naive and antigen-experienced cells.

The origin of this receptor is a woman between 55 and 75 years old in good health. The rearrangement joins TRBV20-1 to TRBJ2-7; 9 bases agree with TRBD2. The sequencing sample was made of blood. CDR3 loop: CSAESGRLDYEQYF. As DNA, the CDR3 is TGCAGTGCAGAGAGCGGGAGGTTGGACTACGAGCAGTACTTC.